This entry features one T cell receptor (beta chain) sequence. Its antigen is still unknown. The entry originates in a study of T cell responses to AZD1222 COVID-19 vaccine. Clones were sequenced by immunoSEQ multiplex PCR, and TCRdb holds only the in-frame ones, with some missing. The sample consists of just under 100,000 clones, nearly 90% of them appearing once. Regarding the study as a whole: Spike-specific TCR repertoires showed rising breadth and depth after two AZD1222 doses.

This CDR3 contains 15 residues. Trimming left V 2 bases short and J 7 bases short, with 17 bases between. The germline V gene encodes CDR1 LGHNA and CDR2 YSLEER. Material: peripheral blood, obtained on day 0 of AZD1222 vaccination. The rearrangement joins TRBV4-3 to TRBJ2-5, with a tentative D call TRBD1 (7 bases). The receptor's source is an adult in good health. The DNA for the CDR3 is TGCGCCAGCAGCCAACACCAGGGGGGCCGGGGGACCCAGTACTTC. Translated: CASSQHQGGRGTQYF.